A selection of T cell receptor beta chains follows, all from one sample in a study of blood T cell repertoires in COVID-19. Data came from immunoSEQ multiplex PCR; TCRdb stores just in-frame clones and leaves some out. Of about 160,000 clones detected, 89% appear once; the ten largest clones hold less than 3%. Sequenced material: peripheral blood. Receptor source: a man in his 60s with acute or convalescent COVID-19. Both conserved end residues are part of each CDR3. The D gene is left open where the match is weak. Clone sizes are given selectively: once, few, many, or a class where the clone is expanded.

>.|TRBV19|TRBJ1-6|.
CASSVSSYNSPLHF
TGTGCCAGTAGTGTTAGCTCCTATAATTCACCCCTCCACTTT
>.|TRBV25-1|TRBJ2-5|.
CASSEFLAGQGVETQYF
TGTGCCAGCAGTGAATTTCTGGCGGGGCAGGGTGTGGAGACCCAGTACTTC
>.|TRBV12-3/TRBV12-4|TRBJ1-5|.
CASSSYTGTQHF
TGTGCCAGCAGTTCGTACACGGGGACCCAGCATTTT
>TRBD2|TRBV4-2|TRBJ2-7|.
CASSQDPSGGYEQYF
TGTGCCAGCAGCCAGGACCCTAGCGGGGGATACGAGCAGTACTTC
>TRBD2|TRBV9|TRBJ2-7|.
CASSVGGGAEQYF
TGTGCCAGCAGCGTGGGCGGGGGGGCCGAGCAGTACTTC
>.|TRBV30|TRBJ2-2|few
CAWRGPEYQGTGELFF
TGTGCCTGGAGAGGACCGGAATATCAGGGGACCGGGGAGCTGTTTTTT
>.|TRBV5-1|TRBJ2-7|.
CASRYTGTPSYEQYF
TGCGCCAGCAGATACACCGGGACACCTTCCTACGAGCAGTACTTC
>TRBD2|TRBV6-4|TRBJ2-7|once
CASSGRGEHEQYF
TGTGCCAGCAGTGGGCGGGGGGAACACGAGCAGTACTTC
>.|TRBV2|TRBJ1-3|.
CASRVGQGSGNTIYF
TGTGCCAGCAGGGTGGGACAAGGGAGCGGAAACACCATATATTTT
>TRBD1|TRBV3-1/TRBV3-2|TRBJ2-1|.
CASSPRDRGGNEQFF
TGTGCCAGCAGCCCCCGGGACAGGGGAGGCAATGAGCAGTTCTTC
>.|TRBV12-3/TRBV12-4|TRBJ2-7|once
CASSFLLVYEQYF
TGTGCCAGCAGTTTTTTACTAGTCTACGAGCAGTACTTC
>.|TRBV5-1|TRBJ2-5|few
CASSSNVGVRSQETQYF
TGCGCCAGCAGCTCCAACGTCGGGGTTCGGTCCCAAGAGACCCAGTACTTC
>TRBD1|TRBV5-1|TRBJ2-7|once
CASGTGTGLNEQYF
TGCGCCAGCGGGACCGGGACAGGTTTGAACGAGCAGTACTTC
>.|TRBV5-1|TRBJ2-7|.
CASLMGPGESYEQYF
TGCGCCAGCCTAATGGGGCCAGGAGAATCCTACGAGCAGTACTTC
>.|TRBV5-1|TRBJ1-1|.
CASSLSGSMNTEAFF
TGCGCCAGCAGCTTGTCAGGGTCCATGAACACTGAAGCTTTCTTT
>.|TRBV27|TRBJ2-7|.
CASSFQQGSYEQYF
TGTGCCAGCAGTTTTCAACAGGGATCCTACGAGCAGTACTTC
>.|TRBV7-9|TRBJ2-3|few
CASSPSKGGPSTDTQYF
TGTGCCAGCAGCCCCTCCAAGGGGGGGCCTAGCACAGATACGCAGTATTTT
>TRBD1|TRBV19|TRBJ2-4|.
CASRTGLSIQYF
TGTGCCAGTAGGACAGGGTTGAGCATTCAGTACTTC
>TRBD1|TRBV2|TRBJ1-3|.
CASSTRDRGSGTIYF
TGTGCCAGCAGTACCCGGGACAGGGGGTCGGGCACCATATATTTT
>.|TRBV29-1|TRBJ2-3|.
CSVELGPTDTQYF
TGCAGCGTTGAGCTAGGTCCGACAGATACGCAGTATTTT